These 16 T cell receptor beta chains originate from one sample sequenced in a study of blood T cell repertoires in COVID-19. The data were produced by immunoSEQ multiplex PCR, yet TCRdb's version contains in-frame clones alone and is incomplete. The table has about 280,000 clones, around 86% seen once. The sample was peripheral blood. These receptors came from a woman aged 25 to 39 with active or convalescent COVID-19.

J is TRBJ2-7 and V is TRBV6-2 or TRBV6-3; unclear D gene. Germline CDR1 and CDR2: MNHEY and SVGEGT. The CDR3 is 12 amino acids. Between the trimmed V and J ends, which lost 2 bases and 12 bases, there was a span of 14 bases. CDR3 sequence: CASSYGPSASYF. CDR3 nucleotide sequence: TGTGCCAGCAGTTACGGTCCTAGTGCGTCGTACTTC.

The rearrangement joins TRBV5-1 to TRBJ2-1, with 7 bases matching TRBD1. The length of the CDR3 is 16 residues. With 0 bases clipped from V and 0 bases from J, the junction kept 3 bases outside the gene matches. Germline V gene sequence: CDR1 SGHRS, CDR2 YFSETQ. Here the CDR3 reads CASSLEGTVSYNEQFF. The CDR3 region has the DNA TGCGCCAGCAGCTTGGAGGGGACAGTCTCCTACAATGAGCAGTTCTTC.

The CDR3 here is CASSSTGRGNYGYTF. The DNA of the CDR3 is TGTGCCAGCAGCTCGACAGGGCGAGGGAACTATGGCTACACCTTC. The rearrangement joins TRBV7-3 to TRBJ1-2; 7 nucleotides match TRBD1. Germline V CDR1 and CDR2: SGHTA, FQGTGA. The CDR3 totals 15 residues. J was trimmed by 2 bases and V by 4 bases; bases with no gene match: 7.

The rearrangement joins TRBV5-5 to TRBJ2-3, with 9 nucleotides matching TRBD2. CDR3 length: 16 residues. In germline, CDR1 is SGHKS, CDR2 YYEKEE (reference sequence). The trim removed 0 bases at V and 2 bases at J, leaving 4 bases unmatched. The CDR3 is CASSLGRLADTDTQYF. The CDR3 region has the DNA TGTGCCAGCAGCTTGGGGCGACTAGCGGACACAGATACGCAGTATTTT.

The chain is built from TRBV23-1 and TRBJ1-2; 8 nucleotides agree with TRBD1. TRBV23-1 is an ORF, and what it does is uncertain. The ends lost 2 bases at V and 6 bases at J; junction bases unmatched: 11. The length of the CDR3 is 16 residues. The CDR3, as DNA: TGCGCCAGCAGTCAAGAGAGGACAGGGCTTAGAGATGGCTACACCTTC. Residues: CASSQERTGLRDGYTF.

The chain couples TRBV27 to TRBJ1-3; 7 bases fit TRBD1. The germline gives CDR1 MNHEY, CDR2 SMNVEV (reference sequence). CDR3 size: 14 residues. The V segment lost 5 bases and the J segment 4 bases; nucleotides outside the gene matches: 5. Written as DNA, the CDR3 is TGTGCCAGCAGTACTACAGGGGTCGGAAACACCATATATTTT. Its protein is CASSTTGVGNTIYF.

In nucleotides, the CDR3 is TGTGCCAGCTCACCAGGGCAGGGTAGTCCCTACGAGCAGTACTTC. This encodes CASSPGQGSPYEQYF. The rearrangement uses TRBV18 and TRBJ2-7; possibly TRBD1 for D (5 bases). Germline values: CDR1 KGHSH, CDR2 LQKENI. The CDR3 spans 15 residues. Trimming took 2 bases from V and 2 from J, leaving 13 bases between them.

Only a few counts were recorded for this clone. The V and J genes are TRBV7-9 and TRBJ1-1; no firm D call. This CDR3 is built from 13 residues. CDR1 is SEHNR and CDR2 is FQNEAQ in the germline V gene (reference sequence). V lost 1 base, J lost 0 bases, and 3 bases lay in between. CDR3 sequence reads: CASSLDMNTEAFF. CDR3 coding DNA: TGTGCCAGCAGCTTAGACATGAACACTGAAGCTTTCTTT.

The chain recombines TRBV19 with TRBJ1-4; the D gene is possibly TRBD1 (5 bases). This CDR3 has 14 amino acids. CDR1 LNHDA and CDR2 SQIVND come from the germline V gene (reference sequence). V shed 3 bases and J shed 7 bases, with 12 bases lying between them. The DNA for the CDR3 is TGTGCCAGTAGTATCTGGGAAAGGGGTGAAAAACTGTTTTTT. Translated: CASSIWERGEKLFF.

The gene calls are TRBV2 and TRBJ2-5, with 9 bases that match TRBD2. V trimming: 6 bases; J trimming: 1 base; junction bases outside the gene matches: 6. This CDR3 has 15 amino acids. Germline CDR1 reads SNHLY; CDR2 reads FYNNEI. CDR3 sequence reads: CASRGETSGQETQYF. CDR3 nucleotides: TGTGCCAGCAGGGGGGAGACTAGCGGCCAAGAGACCCAGTACTTC.

The chain recombines TRBV9 with TRBJ1-6; D not certain. CDR3 length: 14 amino acids. Trimming took off 2 bases at V and 9 bases at J, with 12 bases between the two ends. Germline assignment: CDR1 SGDLS and CDR2 YYNGEE. The CDR3 sequence: CASSVTGEGSPLHF. The CDR3 DNA sequence: TGTGCCAGCAGCGTTACCGGGGAGGGTTCACCCCTCCACTTT.

This rearrangement joins TRBV7-2 to TRBJ2-1; 12 bases align to TRBD2. J lost 3 bases, V lost 6 bases, and 12 bases had no gene match. Germline V gene data show CDR1 as SGHTA and CDR2 as FQGNSA. The CDR3 totals 18 residues. CDR3 nucleotide sequence: TGTGCCAGCAGTCTAACTAGCGGGGGGCTCTTTAACTACAATGAGCAGTTCTTC. Its protein product is CASSLTSGGLFNYNEQFF.

The chain links TRBV15 to TRBJ1-5, with D maybe TRBD1 (5 bases). This CDR3 spans 17 amino acids. CDR1 and CDR2 (germline): LNHNV, YYDKDF (reference sequence). Deletions cut 0 bases from V and 2 bases from J, with 14 bases between. The CDR3 reads CATSRDRSAGRNQPQHF. In nucleotides, the CDR3 is TGTGCCACCAGCAGAGATAGGTCGGCAGGGCGCAATCAGCCCCAGCATTTT.

The V and J genes are TRBV10-2 and TRBJ2-5; maybe TRBD1 (6 bases). V lost 2 bases to trimming and J lost 5 bases, with 18 bases between them. The CDR3 runs to 16 residues. CDR1 WSHSY and CDR2 SAAADI come from the germline V gene. Here the CDR3 reads CASSEVAGVGMETQYF. The CDR3 DNA sequence: TGCGCCAGCAGTGAGGTAGCAGGGGTGGGAATGGAGACCCAGTACTTC.

The J gene is TRBJ1-4, the V gene TRBV6-5; D possibly corresponds to TRBD1 (6 bases). With 4 bases removed from V and 8 bases from J, the gap between germline ends came to 17 bases. The CDR3 length is 15 residues. Germline CDR1 MNHEY, CDR2 SVGAGI. The CDR3 DNA sequence: TGTGCCAGCAGTTCCCTGGCCGTAGGGGGAGAAAAACTGTTTTTT. Amino acid sequence: CASSSLAVGGEKLFF.

The V call is TRBV3-1 (or the pseudogene TRBV3-2), the J call TRBJ1-2; possibly TRBD1 for D (6 bases). CDR1 is LGHDT, CDR2 YNNKEL, per germline (reference sequence). CDR3 length equals 12 residues. V dropped 4 bases and J dropped 8 bases, with 11 bases sitting between them. The DNA of the CDR3 is TGTGCCAGCAGCCGGGACACGGGGGGCTACACCTTC. Its translation is CASSRDTGGYTF.